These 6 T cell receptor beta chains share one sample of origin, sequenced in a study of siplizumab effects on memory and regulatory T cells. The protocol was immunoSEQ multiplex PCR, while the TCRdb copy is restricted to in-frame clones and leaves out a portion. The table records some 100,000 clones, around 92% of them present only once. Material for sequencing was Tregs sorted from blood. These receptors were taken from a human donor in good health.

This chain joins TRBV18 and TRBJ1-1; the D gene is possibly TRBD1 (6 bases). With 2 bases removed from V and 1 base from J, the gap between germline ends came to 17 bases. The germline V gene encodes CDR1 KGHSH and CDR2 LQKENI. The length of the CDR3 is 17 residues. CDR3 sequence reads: CASSPGRGADSNTEAFF. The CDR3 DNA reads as TGTGCCAGCTCACCAGGGCGGGGGGCAGACTCGAACACTGAAGCTTTCTTT.

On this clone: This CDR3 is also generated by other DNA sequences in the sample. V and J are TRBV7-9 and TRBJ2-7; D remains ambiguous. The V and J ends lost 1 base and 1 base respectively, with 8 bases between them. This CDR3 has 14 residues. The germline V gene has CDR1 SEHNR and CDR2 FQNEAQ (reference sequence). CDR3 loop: CASSLVAGSYEQYF. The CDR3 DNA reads TGTGCCAGCAGCTTAGTCGCCGGATCCTACGAGCAGTACTTC.

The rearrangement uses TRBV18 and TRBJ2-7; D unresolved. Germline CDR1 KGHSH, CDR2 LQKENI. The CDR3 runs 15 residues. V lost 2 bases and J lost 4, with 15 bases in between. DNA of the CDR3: TGTGCCAGCTCACCAAGCCAGTACCGGCTTTACGAGCAGTACTTC. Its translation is CASSPSQYRLYEQYF.

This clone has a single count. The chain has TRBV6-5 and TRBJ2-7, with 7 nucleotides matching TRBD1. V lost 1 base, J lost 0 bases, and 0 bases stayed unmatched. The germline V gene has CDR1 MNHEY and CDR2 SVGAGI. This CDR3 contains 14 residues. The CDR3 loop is CASSYWDSSYEQYF. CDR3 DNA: TGTGCCAGCAGTTACTGGGACAGCTCCTACGAGCAGTACTTC.

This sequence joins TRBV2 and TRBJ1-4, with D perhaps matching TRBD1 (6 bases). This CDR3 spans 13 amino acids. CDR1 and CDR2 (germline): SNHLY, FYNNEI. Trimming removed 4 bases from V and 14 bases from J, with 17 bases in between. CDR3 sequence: CASSGQDLGVLFF. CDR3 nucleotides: TGTGCCAGCAGTGGACAGGATTTAGGGGTTCTGTTTTTT.

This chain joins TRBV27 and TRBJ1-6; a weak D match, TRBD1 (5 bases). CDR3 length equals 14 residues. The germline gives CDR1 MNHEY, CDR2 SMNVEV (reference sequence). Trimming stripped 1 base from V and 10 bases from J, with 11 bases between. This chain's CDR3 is CASSLLGEYSPLHF. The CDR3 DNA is TGTGCCAGCAGTTTATTAGGGGAGTACTCACCCCTCCACTTT.